These 17 T cell receptor beta chains came from one sample sequenced in a study of CD8+CD57+ T cells in acquired aplastic anemia. Flow cytometry had shown expanded CD8+CD57+ cells in the patients chosen for sequencing. Profiling that covered TCR beta VDJ and CDR3 relied on genomic DNA as its template. MiXCR, run by TCRdb on the reads, gives a single entry per CDR3 protein. The top ten clones hold 65% of a sample with about 98,000 distinct CDR3 sequences, roughly two thirds of them seen once. Sequences were obtained from sorted CD4+, CD8+, or CD8+CD57+ T cells (not recorded which) from PBMCs. Receptors were obtained from a human donor with aplastic anemia.

The chain recombines TRBV20-1 with TRBJ2-3, with TRBD1 identical over 12 bases. Losses at the gene ends were 6 bases for V and 4 bases for J; bases not matched to a gene: 5. From germline, CDR1 is DFQATT and CDR2 SNEGSKA (reference sequence). This CDR3 region has 14 residues. The CDR3 is CSAAGTGGSDTQYF. CDR3 DNA: TGCAGTGCAGCCGGGACAGGGGGCTCAGATACGCAGTATTTT.

The chain couples TRBV24-1 to TRBJ2-1; D ambiguous. In germline, CDR1 is KGHDR, CDR2 SFDVKD. The CDR3 covers 13 residues. V was trimmed by 0 bases and J by 12 bases, leaving 11 bases between them. The chain's CDR3 is CATSDLDVYVQFF. DNA for the CDR3: TGTGCCACCAGTGATTTGGACGTCTATGTGCAGTTCTTC.

The chain employs TRBV20-1 and TRBJ2-7; D is possibly TRBD1 (6 bases). Trimming shortened V by 6 bases and J by 5 bases, and 11 bases separated the two germline ends. The CDR3 consists of 11 residues. CDR1 and CDR2 (germline): DFQATT, SNEGSKA (reference sequence). CDR3 region: CSAPGAHEQYF. For the CDR3, the DNA is TGCAGTGCCCCAGGGGCTCACGAGCAGTACTTC.

This clonotype occurred a few times. The chain joins TRBV2 to TRBJ2-3, with TRBD2 matching 12 bases. The germline CDR1 and CDR2 sequences are SNHLY and FYNNEI. V was pared by 6 bases and J by 2 bases, with 3 bases of the junction left unmatched. The CDR3 covers 15 residues. This CDR3 reads CASSPSGRDTDTQYF. CDR3 bases: TGTGCCAGCAGCCCTAGCGGGAGGGACACAGATACGCAGTATTTT.

This chain links TRBV19 with TRBJ1-2; the D gene is possibly TRBD1 (6 bases). Germline-derived CDR1 and CDR2 are LNHDA and SQIVND (reference sequence). V was clipped by 6 bases and J by 7 bases, with 12 bases between them. The CDR3 is made up of 12 amino acids. The CDR3 sequence is CASSDRLVGYTF. CDR3 nucleotides: TGTGCCAGTAGCGACAGGCTGGTTGGCTACACCTTC.

The chain combines TRBV2 with TRBJ1-4; 11 nucleotides match TRBD1. Germline loops: CDR1 SNHLY, CDR2 FYNNEI. The V segment lost 6 bases and the J segment 7 bases; nucleotides outside the gene matches: 4. This CDR3 contains 14 residues. CDR3 bases: TGTGCCAGCAGGGACAGGGGGCACGTTGAAAAACTGTTTTTT. This codes for CASRDRGHVEKLFF.

The gene calls are TRBV5-1 and TRBJ2-7; D is undetermined. V gave up 0 bases and J gave up 6 bases, with 7 bases separating them. There are 12 residues in the CDR3. CDR1 and CDR2 from the germline V gene are SGHRS and YFSETQ. The CDR3 DNA follows: TGCGCCAGCAGCTTGGACGACGGCGAGCAGTACTTC. It is translated as CASSLDDGEQYF.

The sample holds one count of this clonotype. CDR3 DNA: TGTGCCAGCAGCCCCCTCGGGAGGTCGTACGAGCAGTACTTC. Protein: CASSPLGRSYEQYF. The V call is TRBV7-9, the J call TRBJ2-7; 7 nucleotides align to TRBD2. V was clipped by 5 bases and J by 4 bases; unmatched bases: 8. Per the germline V gene, CDR1 is SEHNR and CDR2 is FQNEAQ (reference sequence). CDR3 length equals 14 residues.

In the case of this clonotype: One junction end does not reproduce the germline sequence, and a read error may be involved. J is TRBJ1-5 and V is TRBV27; TRBD1 might be the D (6 bases). The CDR3 is 14 residues long. The V gene's germline CDR1 is MNHEY and CDR2 SMNVEV (reference sequence). The CDR3 coding sequence is TGTGCCAGCAGTTTATCGGGGGGCAATCAGTCCCAGCATTTT. Protein sequence: CASSLSGGNQSQHF.

V and J are TRBV6-4 and TRBJ2-5, with 13 bases aligning to TRBD2. Unmatched junction bases numbered 14, after V lost 6 bases and J lost 7 bases. This CDR3 contains 17 residues. CDR1 and CDR2 from the germline V gene are MRHNA and SNTAGT. Written as DNA, the CDR3 is TGTGCCAGCAGCCCCGGGACTAGCGGGGCTACACTTGGGACCCAGTACTTC. Amino acid sequence: CASSPGTSGATLGTQYF.

The rearrangement links TRBV2 to TRBJ2-5; 9 bases agree with TRBD2. The V segment lost 8 bases and the J segment 5 bases; nucleotides outside the gene matches: 9. The CDR3 runs to 14 residues. Germline V gene data show CDR1 as SNHLY and CDR2 as FYNNEI. The CDR3 spells CASGLGLAFETQYF. DNA of the CDR3: TGTGCCAGCGGCCTGGGACTAGCTTTTGAGACCCAGTACTTC. The variable domain in full, with the rest retrieved from reference TRBV2 and TRBJ2-5, is EPEVTQTPSHQVTQMGQEVILRCVPISNHLYFYWYRQILGQKVEFLVSFYNNEISEKSEIFDDQFSVERPDGSNFTLKIRSTKLEDSAMYFCASGLGLAFETQYFGPGTRLLVL.

This chain uses TRBV29-1 with TRBJ2-3; D unclear. Germline CDR1 is SQVTM and CDR2 is ANQGSEA. This CDR3 region has 13 residues. Trimming removed 4 bases at V and 4 bases at J, with 12 bases between. The CDR3 sequence is CSVVLAGADTQYF. The CDR3 nucleotides are TGCAGCGTTGTTTTAGCAGGAGCAGATACGCAGTATTTT.

This clonotype was seen a few times. This chain joins TRBV24-1 and TRBJ1-5; D may be TRBD1 (5 bases). The germline V gene has CDR1 KGHDR and CDR2 SFDVKD. The V end was cut by 3 bases, the J end by 7 bases, with 15 bases between. This CDR3 region has 15 residues. The CDR3: CATSDHGAQSQPQHF. CDR3 in DNA: TGTGCCACCAGTGATCACGGGGCGCAGAGCCAGCCCCAGCATTTT.

This clonotype was counted only a few times. This chain links TRBV10-3 with TRBJ1-2; 10 nucleotides agree with TRBD1. Per germline, CDR1 ENHRY and CDR2 SYGVKD. There are 13 residues in the CDR3. J lost 7 bases, V lost 6 bases, and 5 bases had no gene match. The CDR3 nucleotides read TGTGCCATCAGCGGGACAGGGGACGGTGGCTACACCTTC. Protein sequence: CAISGTGDGGYTF.

The chain is built from TRBV20-1 and TRBJ2-2; 9 nucleotides align to TRBD2. The germline gives CDR1 DFQATT, CDR2 SNEGSKA (reference sequence). V lost 6 bases and J lost 0; bases outside the gene matches: 5. CDR3 length equals 15 residues. DNA of the CDR3: TGCAGTGCACCTGTAGCGGGGGCGAACACCGGGGAGCTGTTTTTT. This codes for CSAPVAGANTGELFF.

In DNA form, the CDR3 reads TGCAGTGCTAGAGATCGTATAGCGGGAGCTACGCAGTATTTT. Protein product: CSARDRIAGATQYF. V is TRBV20-1 and J is TRBJ2-3; 9 nucleotides agree with TRBD2. Per the germline V gene, CDR1 is DFQATT and CDR2 is SNEGSKA (reference sequence). V trimming: 0 bases; J trimming: 8 bases; junction bases outside the gene matches: 6. The CDR3 is made up of 14 amino acids.

This chain joins TRBV12-3 or TRBV12-4 and TRBJ2-7; maybe TRBD1 (5 bases). CDR3 size: 15 residues. Trimming left V 1 base short and J 2 bases short, with 12 bases between. This CDR3 reads CASSLGRQGAYEQYF. The CDR3 DNA reads TGTGCCAGCAGTTTAGGGCGGCAGGGCGCCTACGAGCAGTACTTC.